This TCR beta chain was captured in a study of cytomegalovirus exposure and HLA in healthy donors. This CDR3 is 13 amino acids long. The V gene lost 4 bases and the J gene lost 4 bases, with 5 bases spanning the gap. Germline CDR1 SGHTA, CDR2 FQGTGA. Vbeta (60) and Jbeta (13) primers were used in the PCR. Libraries were prepared by immunoSEQ multiplex PCR; TCRdb keeps only in-frame clonotypes and omits some of them. The table includes 130,000 or so clones, over 65% detected once. This chain joins TRBV7-3 and TRBJ1-6; D is possibly TRBD1 (5 bases). The sample comprised PBMCs. The sequence was collected from a man between 50 and 59 years old in good health and CMV-seronegative. The CDR3 spells CASSWTYNSPLHF. The CDR3 bases are TGTGCCAGCAGCTGGACATATAATTCACCCCTCCACTTT.